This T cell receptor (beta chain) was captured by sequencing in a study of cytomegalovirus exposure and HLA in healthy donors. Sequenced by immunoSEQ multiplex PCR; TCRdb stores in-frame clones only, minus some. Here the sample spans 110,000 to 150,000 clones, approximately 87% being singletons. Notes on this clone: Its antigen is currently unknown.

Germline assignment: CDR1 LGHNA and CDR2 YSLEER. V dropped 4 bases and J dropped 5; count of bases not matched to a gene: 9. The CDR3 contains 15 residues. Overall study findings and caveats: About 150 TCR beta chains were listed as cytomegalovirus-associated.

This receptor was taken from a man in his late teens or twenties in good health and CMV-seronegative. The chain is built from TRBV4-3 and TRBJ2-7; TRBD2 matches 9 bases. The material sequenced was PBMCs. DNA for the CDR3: TGCGCCAGCAGCCGAAAGGCTAGCGGGAAGGACGAGCAGTACTTC. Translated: CASSRKASGKDEQYF.